This T cell receptor (beta chain) was obtained from a study of cytomegalovirus exposure and HLA in healthy donors. Measured with immunoSEQ multiplex PCR; TCRdb has only the in-frame clones, and not every one. This table has over 150,000 clones, 86% appearing once. The V end lost 1 base, the J end lost 3 bases, and 8 bases lay between the germline ends. The CDR3 consists of 13 residues. CDR1 is SQVTM and CDR2 is ANQGSEA in the germline V gene. A word on this clone: The sample carries other DNA sequences with the same CDR3.

The rearrangement uses TRBV29-1 and TRBJ2-3; D may be TRBD1 (5 bases). The source of this sequence is a young man in good health and CMV-seropositive. The specimen was PBMCs. Written as DNA, the CDR3 is TGCAGCGTTGAAGGGAGACAGACAGATACGCAGTATTTT. Protein product: CSVEGRQTDTQYF.